Sequencing of this TCR beta chain was carried out in a study of human T cells and chemical hapten exposure. Time point reported: pre-sensitization, week 0. The treatment is: therapeutic diphenylcyclopropenone sensitization with weekly scalp DPC. The V end lost 4 bases, the J end lost 2 bases, and 9 bases lay between the germline ends. The V gene's germline CDR1 is KGHSH and CDR2 LQKENI. The CDR3 runs to 13 residues. Per the original data handling: Sample TCR totals centred on a median of around 93,000, ranging about 23,224 to 690,600. In TCRdb, the RACE reads were re-called with MiXCR into one record per CDR3 protein. The V and J calls and clone size come from TCRdb's table, not from the authors' own analysis. The table includes about 89,000 distinct CDR3 sequences, roughly a tenth detected once.

The J gene is TRBJ2-7, the V gene TRBV18, with D hard to call. The TCR was taken from a woman aged 60-70 years with alopecia areata. Some clones in this sample may be carry-over from other donors' samples. The material was whole blood, obtained in connection with sensitization to the hapten diphenylcyclopropenone (DPC). The CDR3 sequence is CASSRAETYEQYF. DNA of the CDR3: TGTGCCAGCTCACGGGCGGAAACCTACGAGCAGTACTTC.